This T cell receptor beta chain was recovered during a study of T-cell reconstitution after alpha-beta-depleted transplantation in children. From germline, CDR1 is SGHVS and CDR2 FNYEAQ. V was trimmed by 0 bases and J by 2 bases, leaving 11 bases between them. This CDR3 contains 15 residues. Preparation of the TCRbeta library was carried out with unique molecular identifiers. MiXCR, run by TCRdb on the PCR reads, gives a single entry per CDR3 protein. The data hold a few hundred thousand distinct CDR3 sequences, with 9% to 12% observed a single time. The sequenced sample was PBMCs from the stem cell graft donor, obtained from the stem cell graft. This clonotype originated in a human donor who donated a stem cell graft to a child with acute lymphoblastic leukemia. This chain uses TRBV7-6 with TRBJ2-7; D remains ambiguous. The CDR3 bases are TGTGCCAGCAGCTTAGCGCAATCAGGCACCTACGAGCAGTACTTC. Translation: CASSLAQSGTYEQYF.